Presented here are 13 T cell receptor beta chains from one specimen sequenced in a study of cytomegalovirus exposure and HLA in healthy donors (TCRdb year 2017). Libraries were constructed by the immunoSEQ multiplex PCR assay. A mixture of 60 forward primers for TCR Vbeta segments and 13 reverse primers for TCR Jbeta segments was used in the multiplex PCR. Held by TCRdb, this immuneACCESS table contains in-frame sequences only and omits some clones. Under half of the omission traces to an unresolved V gene where checked; the cause of the rest is unknown. Within this sample are around 96,000 clones, with roughly 80% of them counted one time only. The ten top clones hold 10% of the sample. Sequenced material: PBMCs. Every receptor here comes from a man aged 25-45 years in good health and CMV-seropositive.

With respect to this clone: Within the sample, other DNA sequences also encode this same CDR3. This chain connects TRBV27 to TRBJ1-1; D unresolved. The germline V gene encodes CDR1 MNHEY and CDR2 SMNVEV (reference sequence). The CDR3 extends over 14 amino acids. Trimming removed 3 bases at V and 0 bases at J, with 8 bases between. CDR3 sequence (DNA): TGTGCCAGCAGTTTTCGAGGCATGAACACTGAAGCTTTCTTT. Protein: CASSFRGMNTEAFF.

This clone has just one count. The chain uses TRBV7-2 and TRBJ2-7; TRBD2 aligns across 8 bases. V shed 2 bases, J shed 7 bases, and the junction held 13 bases outside the gene matches. The germline V gene encodes CDR1 SGHTA and CDR2 FQGNSA. The length of the CDR3 is 16 residues. The CDR3 nucleotides read TGTGCCAGCAGCTTATCTCGGGGACTAGGCAACCGAGAGCAGTACTTC. Translated, it gives CASSLSRGLGNREQYF.

This chain uses TRBV4-1 with TRBJ2-7, with D maybe TRBD2 (7 bases). Germline V gene lookup returns CDR1 MGHRA and CDR2 YSYEKL. The V end lost 4 bases, the J end lost 6 bases, and 13 bases lay between the germline ends. There are 13 residues in the CDR3. The CDR3 DNA follows: TGCGCCAGCAGCCTTCAAGGGGGGGGCGAGCAGTACTTC. Its translation: CASSLQGGGEQYF.

The chain has TRBV5-1 and TRBJ2-2; D may be TRBD1 (5 bases). The CDR3 is made up of 18 amino acids. Germline assignment: CDR1 SGHRS and CDR2 YFSETQ. Trimming pared 0 bases from V and 4 bases from J, leaving 19 bases between. The CDR3 sequence is CASSLASTGSAGTGELFF. The CDR3 DNA reads TGCGCCAGCAGCTTGGCCTCAACAGGTTCGGCAGGCACCGGGGAGCTGTTTTTT.

The chain combines TRBV15 with TRBJ2-5, with D unclear. Germline-derived CDR1 and CDR2 are LNHNV and YYDKDF (reference sequence). The CDR3 is 15 residues long. Trimming removed 3 bases from V and 3 bases from J, with 14 bases in between. CDR3 DNA sequence: TGTGCCACCAGCAGGGCCTGGCCCATGGAAGAGACCCAGTACTTC. It translates to CATSRAWPMEETQYF.

The chain links TRBV28 to TRBJ2-7; the match to TRBD1 covers 8 bases. The CDR3 runs 15 residues. V lost 6 bases to trimming and J lost 3 bases; unmatched junction nucleotides: 10. Germline V gene data show CDR1 as MDHEN and CDR2 as SYDVKM. The CDR3: CASRDTRTGSYEQYF. The DNA of the CDR3 is TGTGCCAGCAGAGACACACGGACAGGGAGCTACGAGCAGTACTTC.

The chain couples TRBV4-2 to TRBJ2-3, with 14 bases fitting TRBD2. CDR1 and CDR2 (germline): LGHNA, YNFKEQ. The CDR3 has 15 residues. Trimming removed 4 bases from V and 7 bases from J; junction bases left unmatched: 4. The CDR3 is CASSPGLAGEHTQYF. Here the CDR3 DNA reads TGTGCCAGCAGCCCGGGACTAGCGGGGGAGCATACGCAGTATTTT.

The V and J genes are TRBV18 and TRBJ2-6; 12 nucleotides align to TRBD2. This CDR3 spans 20 amino acids. V shed 1 base and J 1 base; nucleotides not matched to a gene: 8. Germline V gene lookup returns CDR1 KGHSH and CDR2 LQKENI. The CDR3 region is CASSPLLLAGGASGANVLTF. CDR3 in DNA: TGTGCCAGCTCACCACTACTACTAGCGGGGGGCGCATCTGGGGCCAACGTCCTGACTTTC.

V is TRBV7-2 and J is TRBJ2-3; D remains ambiguous. Trimming took off 0 bases at V and 7 bases at J, with 11 bases between the two ends. The CDR3 is 14 residues long. The germline gives CDR1 SGHTA, CDR2 FQGNSA. CDR3 bases: TGTGCCAGCAGCTTAGCGCTATACCCGAATACGCAGTATTTT. Protein product: CASSLALYPNTQYF.

The V gene is TRBV7-9, the J gene TRBJ2-5, with 15 bases identical to TRBD2. The CDR3 runs 19 residues. CDR1 is SEHNR, CDR2 FQNEAQ, per germline (reference sequence). Losses at the gene ends were 5 bases for V and 2 bases for J; bases not matched to a gene: 12. The CDR3 spells CASSIEGLAGGRWQETQYF. The CDR3 region has the DNA TGTGCCAGCAGCATCGAAGGACTAGCGGGGGGGCGGTGGCAAGAGACCCAGTACTTC.

The chain recombines TRBV6-1 with TRBJ2-1; perhaps TRBD1 as D (6 bases). V lost 8 bases and J lost 3, with 14 bases in between. The CDR3 is 14 amino acids. CDR1 is MNHNS, CDR2 SASEGT, per germline. The CDR3 DNA reads TGTGCCAGCTTAAAACAGGGTGGCTACAATGAGCAGTTCTTC. Protein sequence: CASLKQGGYNEQFF.

The chain is built from TRBV13 and TRBJ2-7; 8 nucleotides line up with TRBD1. Germline CDR1 and CDR2: PRHDT and FYEKMQ (reference sequence). The CDR3 loop spans 14 amino acids. J gave up 2 bases and V 5 bases, and 5 bases lay outside the gene matches. Written as DNA, the CDR3 is TGTGCCAGCAGCGCACAGGGGGAAACCTACGAGCAGTACTTC. This gives the protein CASSAQGETYEQYF.

This clone was counted a single time. The chain has TRBV6-1 and TRBJ2-5; tentative D call: TRBD2 (6 bases). This CDR3 is built from 15 residues. V was cut by 4 bases and J by 5 bases, with 17 bases left in between. CDR1 and CDR2 from the germline V gene are MNHNS and SASEGT. This CDR3 reads CASSGGDQVPETQYF. CDR3 DNA sequence: TGTGCCAGCAGTGGCGGGGATCAAGTCCCGGAGACCCAGTACTTC.